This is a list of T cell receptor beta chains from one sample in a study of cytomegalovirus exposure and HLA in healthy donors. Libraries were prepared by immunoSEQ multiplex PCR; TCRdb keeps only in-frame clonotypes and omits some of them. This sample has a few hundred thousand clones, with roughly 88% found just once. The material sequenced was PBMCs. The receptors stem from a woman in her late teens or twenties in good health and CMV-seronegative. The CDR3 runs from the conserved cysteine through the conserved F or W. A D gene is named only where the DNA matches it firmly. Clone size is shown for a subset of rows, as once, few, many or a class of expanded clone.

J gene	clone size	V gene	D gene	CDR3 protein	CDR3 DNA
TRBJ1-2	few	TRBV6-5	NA	CASSSGTSTGLGYTF	TGTGCCAGCAGTTCCGGAACCTCAACAGGGTTGGGCTACACCTTC
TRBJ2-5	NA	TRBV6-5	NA	CASSYSSGDEETQYF	TGTGCCAGCAGTTACTCTTCGGGGGACGAAGAGACCCAGTACTTC
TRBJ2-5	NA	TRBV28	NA	CASSFPTRFLQTQYF	TGTGCCAGCAGTTTCCCGACTAGATTCCTACAGACCCAGTACTTC
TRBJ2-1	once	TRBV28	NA	CASSLYLGASGARYNEQFF	TGTGCCAGCAGTTTATATTTGGGGGCGTCTGGGGCGCGCTACAATGAGCAGTTCTTC
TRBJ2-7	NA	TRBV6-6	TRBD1	CASSYTALGQGYEQYF	TGTGCCAGCAGTTACACGGCCTTAGGACAGGGGTACGAGCAGTACTTC
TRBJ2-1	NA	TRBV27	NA	CASSPQAKGISSYNEQFF	TGTGCCAGCAGTCCCCAGGCAAAGGGGATTAGCTCCTACAATGAGCAGTTCTTC
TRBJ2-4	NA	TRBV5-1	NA	CASSLGAVAKNIQYF	TGCGCCAGCAGCTTGGGGGCAGTAGCCAAAAACATTCAGTACTTC
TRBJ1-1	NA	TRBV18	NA	CASSLGQMGNTEAFF	TGTGCCAGCTCACTAGGACAGATGGGGAACACTGAAGCTTTCTTT
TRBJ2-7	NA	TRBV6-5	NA	CASSYSTYPPTYEQYF	TGTGCCAGCAGTTACTCGACTTATCCGCCGACCTACGAGCAGTACTTC
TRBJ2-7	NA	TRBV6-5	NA	CASRGGARHYEQYF	TGTGCCAGCAGAGGGGGGGCGCGACACTACGAGCAGTACTTC
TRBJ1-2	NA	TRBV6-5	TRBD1	CASSVGTAYGYTF	TGTGCCAGCAGTGTAGGGACAGCCTATGGCTACACCTTC
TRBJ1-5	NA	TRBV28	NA	CASSTLSGSDQPQHF	TGTGCCAGCAGTACCCTCTCTGGGAGCGATCAGCCCCAGCATTTT
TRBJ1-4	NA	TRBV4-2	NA	CASSQDRGTSTNEKLFF	TGTGCCAGCAGCCAAGATCGGGGTACGTCAACTAATGAAAAACTGTTTTTT
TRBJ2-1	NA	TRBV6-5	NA	CASSWDPGVGGEQFF	TGTGCCAGCAGTTGGGATCCGGGAGTCGGGGGTGAGCAGTTCTTC